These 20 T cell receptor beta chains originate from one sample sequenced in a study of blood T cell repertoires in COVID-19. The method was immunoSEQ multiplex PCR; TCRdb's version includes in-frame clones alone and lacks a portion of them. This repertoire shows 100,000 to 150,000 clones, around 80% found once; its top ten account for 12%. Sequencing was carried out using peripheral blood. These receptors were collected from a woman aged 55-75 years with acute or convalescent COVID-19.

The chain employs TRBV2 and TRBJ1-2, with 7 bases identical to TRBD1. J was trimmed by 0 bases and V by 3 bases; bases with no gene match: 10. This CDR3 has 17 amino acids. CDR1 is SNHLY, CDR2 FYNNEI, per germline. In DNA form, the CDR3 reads TGTGCCAGCAGTGACCGGGGCACAGGGGAAGCTAACTATGGCTACACCTTC. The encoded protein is CASSDRGTGEANYGYTF.

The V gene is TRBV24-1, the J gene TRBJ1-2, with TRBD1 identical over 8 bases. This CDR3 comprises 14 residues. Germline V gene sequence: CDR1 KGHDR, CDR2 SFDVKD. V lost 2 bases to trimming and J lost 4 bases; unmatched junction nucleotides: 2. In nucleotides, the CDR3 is TGTGCCACCAGTGATTCGACAGGGGCCTATGGCTACACCTTC. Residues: CATSDSTGAYGYTF.

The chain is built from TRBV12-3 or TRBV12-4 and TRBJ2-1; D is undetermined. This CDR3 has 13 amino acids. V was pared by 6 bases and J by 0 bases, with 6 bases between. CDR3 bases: TGTGCCAGCAGCCCCCACTCCTACAATGAGCAGTTCTTC. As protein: CASSPHSYNEQFF.

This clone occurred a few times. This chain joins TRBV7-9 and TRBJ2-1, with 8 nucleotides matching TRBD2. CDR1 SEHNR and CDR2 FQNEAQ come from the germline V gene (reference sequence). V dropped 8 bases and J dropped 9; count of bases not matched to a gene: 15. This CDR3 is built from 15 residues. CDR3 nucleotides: TGTGCCAGCTCGGGAGGGACTAGATCGGGGGCTGAGCAGTTCTTC. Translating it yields CASSGGTRSGAEQFF.

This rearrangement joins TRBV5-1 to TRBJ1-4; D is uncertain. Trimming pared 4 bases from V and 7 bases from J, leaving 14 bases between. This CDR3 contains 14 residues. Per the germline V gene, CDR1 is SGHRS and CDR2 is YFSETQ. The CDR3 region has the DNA TGCGCCAGCAGCCTGGGCCCGGGAAGTGAAAAACTGTTTTTT. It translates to CASSLGPGSEKLFF. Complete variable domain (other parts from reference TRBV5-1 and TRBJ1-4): KAGVTQTPRYLIKTRGQQVTLSCSPISGHRSVSWYQQTPGQGLQFLFEYFSETQRNKGNFPGRFSGRQFSNSRSEMNVSTLELGDSALYLCASSLGPGSEKLFFGSGTQLSVL.

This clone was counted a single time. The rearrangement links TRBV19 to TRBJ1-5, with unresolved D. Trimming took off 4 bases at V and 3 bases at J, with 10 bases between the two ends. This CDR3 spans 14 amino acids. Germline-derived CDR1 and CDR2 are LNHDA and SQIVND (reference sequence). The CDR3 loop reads CASSSGQSNQPQHF. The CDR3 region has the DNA TGTGCCAGTAGTAGCGGGCAGTCCAATCAGCCCCAGCATTTT.

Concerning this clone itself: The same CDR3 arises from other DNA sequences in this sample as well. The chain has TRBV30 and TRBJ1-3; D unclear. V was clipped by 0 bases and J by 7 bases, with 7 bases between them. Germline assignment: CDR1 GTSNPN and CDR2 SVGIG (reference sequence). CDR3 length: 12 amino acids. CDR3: CAWSVPRNTIYF. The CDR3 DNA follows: TGTGCCTGGAGTGTCCCGAGGAACACCATATATTTT.

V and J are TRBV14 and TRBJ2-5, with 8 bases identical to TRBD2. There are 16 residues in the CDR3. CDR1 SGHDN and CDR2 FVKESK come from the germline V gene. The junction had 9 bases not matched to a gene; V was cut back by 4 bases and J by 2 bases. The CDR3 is CASSPERGRNQETQYF. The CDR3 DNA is TGTGCCAGCAGCCCCGAGCGGGGGAGGAATCAAGAGACCCAGTACTTC.

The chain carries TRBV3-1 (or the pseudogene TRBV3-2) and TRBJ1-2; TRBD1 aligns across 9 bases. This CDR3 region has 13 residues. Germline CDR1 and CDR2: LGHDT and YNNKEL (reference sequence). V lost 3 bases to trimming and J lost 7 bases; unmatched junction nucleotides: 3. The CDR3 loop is CASSQDRGLGYTF. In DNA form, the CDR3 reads TGTGCCAGCAGCCAGGACAGGGGTCTTGGCTACACCTTC.

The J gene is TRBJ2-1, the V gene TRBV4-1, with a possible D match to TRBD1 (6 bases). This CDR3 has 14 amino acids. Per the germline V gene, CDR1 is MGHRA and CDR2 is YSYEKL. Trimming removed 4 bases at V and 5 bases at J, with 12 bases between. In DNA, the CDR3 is TGCGCCAGCAGCCCCCGGACAGCAAACAATGAGCAGTTCTTC. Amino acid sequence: CASSPRTANNEQFF.

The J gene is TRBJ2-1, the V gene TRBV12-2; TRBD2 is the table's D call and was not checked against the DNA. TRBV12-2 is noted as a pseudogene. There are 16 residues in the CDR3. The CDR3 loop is CASRLRRPQLGDEQFF. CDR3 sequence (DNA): TGTGCAAGTCGCCTACGACGCCCCCAACTCGGGGATGAGCAGTTCTTC.

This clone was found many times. In DNA, the CDR3 is TGTGCCAGTAGTGGACTAGCGGGGGCAGATACGCAGTATTTT. The encoded protein is CASSGLAGADTQYF. V and J are TRBV19 and TRBJ2-3, with 13 bases lining up with TRBD2. V was pared by 5 bases and J by 4 bases, with 0 bases of the junction left unmatched. This CDR3 has 14 residues. Germline assignment: CDR1 LNHDA and CDR2 SQIVND (reference sequence).

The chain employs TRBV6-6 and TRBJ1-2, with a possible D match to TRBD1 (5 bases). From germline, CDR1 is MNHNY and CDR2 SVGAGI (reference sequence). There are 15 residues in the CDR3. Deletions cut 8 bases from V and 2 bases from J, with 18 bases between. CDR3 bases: TGTGCCAGCGGGGACCCGCAAGGGAGGAACTATGGCTACACCTTC. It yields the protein CASGDPQGRNYGYTF.

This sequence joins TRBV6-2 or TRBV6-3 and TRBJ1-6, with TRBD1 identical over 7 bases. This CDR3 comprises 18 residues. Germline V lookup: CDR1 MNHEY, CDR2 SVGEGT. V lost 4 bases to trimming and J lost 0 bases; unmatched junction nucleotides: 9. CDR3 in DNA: TGTGCCAGCAGTTTTCGACAGGGTGCCAACTCCTATAATTCACCCCTCCACTTT. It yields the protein CASSFRQGANSYNSPLHF.

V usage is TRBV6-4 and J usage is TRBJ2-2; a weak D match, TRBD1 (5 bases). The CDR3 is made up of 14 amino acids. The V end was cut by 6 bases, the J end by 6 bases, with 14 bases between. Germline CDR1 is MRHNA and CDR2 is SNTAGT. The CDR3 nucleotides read TGTGCCAGCAGGCCAGGGTGGAATGCCGGGGAGCTGTTTTTT. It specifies CASRPGWNAGELFF.

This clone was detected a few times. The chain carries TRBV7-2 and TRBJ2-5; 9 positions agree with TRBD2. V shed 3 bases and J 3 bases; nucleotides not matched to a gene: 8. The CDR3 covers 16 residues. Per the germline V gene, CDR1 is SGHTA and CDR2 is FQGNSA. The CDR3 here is CASSFLAGAQKETQYF. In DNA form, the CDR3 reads TGTGCCAGCAGCTTTTTAGCGGGGGCGCAAAAAGAGACCCAGTACTTC.

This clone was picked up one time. The CDR3 bases are TGCGCCAGCAGCTGGGGGGCGGGGGGAGCTGAGGATACGCAGTATTTT. Its protein is CASSWGAGGAEDTQYF. The V gene is TRBV5-1, the J gene TRBJ2-3; TRBD2 agrees at 8 bases. The V gene's germline CDR1 is SGHRS and CDR2 YFSETQ. This CDR3 contains 16 residues. J was trimmed by 6 bases and V by 3 bases; bases with no gene match: 12.

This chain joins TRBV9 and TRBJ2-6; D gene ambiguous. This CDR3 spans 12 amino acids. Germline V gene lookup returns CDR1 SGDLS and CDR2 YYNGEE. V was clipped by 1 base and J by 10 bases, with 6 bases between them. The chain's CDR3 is CASSVSGNVLTF. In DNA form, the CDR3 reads TGTGCCAGCAGCGTATCAGGAAACGTCCTGACTTTC. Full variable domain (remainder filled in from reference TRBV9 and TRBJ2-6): DSGVTQTPKHLITATGQRVTLRCSPRSGDLSVYWYQQSLDQGLQFLIQYYNGEERAKGNILERFSAQQFPDLHSELNLSSLELGDSALYFCASSVSGNVLTFGAGSRLTVL.

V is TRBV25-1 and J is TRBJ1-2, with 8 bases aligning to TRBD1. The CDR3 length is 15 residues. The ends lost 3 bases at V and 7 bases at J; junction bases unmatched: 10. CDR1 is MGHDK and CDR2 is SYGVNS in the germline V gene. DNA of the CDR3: TGTGCCAGCAGTGAGCGGAACAGGGGGGTAGGTGGCTACACCTTC. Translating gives CASSERNRGVGGYTF.

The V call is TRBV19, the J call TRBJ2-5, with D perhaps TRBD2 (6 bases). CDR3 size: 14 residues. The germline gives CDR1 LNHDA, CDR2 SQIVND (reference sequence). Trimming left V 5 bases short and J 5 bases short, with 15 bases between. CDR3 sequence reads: CASSGSGVRETQYF. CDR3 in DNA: TGTGCCAGTAGTGGATCGGGGGTTAGGGAGACCCAGTACTTC.